The 10 T cell receptor beta chains given below trace back to one sample, sequenced in a study of T cells in Graves' hyperthyroidism and ophthalmopathy. The TCR beta CDR3 regions underwent amplification using RNA transcripts as the source. During a first-round RT-PCR of the TCR CDR3, the HTBI primer set was used. TCRdb called the multiplex PCR reads again in MiXCR, with one record for every CDR3 protein. Among 400,000 to 500,000 distinct CDR3 sequences listed, around an eighth were seen once. Specimen: blood. The receptor set was obtained from a young woman with Graves' hyperthyroidism.

The chain links TRBV7-9 to TRBJ2-1; D not certain. Germline CDR1 reads SEHNR; CDR2 reads FQNEAQ (reference sequence). CDR3 length: 15 residues. V was trimmed by 0 bases and J by 4 bases, leaving 10 bases between them. The DNA of the CDR3 is TGTGCCAGCAGCTTAGCGGTAGCTGGGTACAATGAGCAGTTCTTC. Amino acids: CASSLAVAGYNEQFF.

Note on this clonotype: A much larger clonotype is one base distant, so this may be a read error. Likely a read error: the CDR3 ends without its conserved phenylalanine or tryptophan. The CDR3 region is CASRLRGLVYGYTL. The CDR3 DNA is TGTGCCAGCAGGCTCAGGGGGCTGGTCTATGGCTACACCCTC. The rearrangement joins TRBV2 to TRBJ1-2; 8 bases fit TRBD1. Germline loops: CDR1 SNHLY, CDR2 FYNNEI. This CDR3 contains 14 residues. After removal of 6 bases from V and 4 bases from J, the junction contained 7 bases not matched to a gene.

The table lists this clonotype with many counts. The chain is built from TRBV10-3 and TRBJ2-2, with D possibly being TRBD2 (6 bases). The germline CDR1 and CDR2 sequences are ENHRY and SYGVKD. This CDR3 has 14 residues. The ends were cut back, 3 bases at V and 7 bases at J, with 12 bases in the middle. CDR3 DNA: TGTGCCATCAGTGAAGGAGGGGTCGGCGGGGAGCTGTTTTTT. Protein sequence: CAISEGGVGGELFF.

This clonotype has at least ten counts. The chain has TRBV18 and TRBJ2-7; D may be TRBD2 (5 bases). Germline values: CDR1 KGHSH, CDR2 LQKENI. This CDR3 is built from 13 residues. V lost 2 bases to trimming and J lost 0 bases, with 5 bases between them. Written as DNA, the CDR3 is TGTGCCAGCTCACCAGGGAGCTCCTACGAGCAGTACGTC. Translated, it gives CASSPGSSYEQYV.

This clonotype was seen many times. The chain couples TRBV9 to TRBJ1-1; 7 nucleotides match TRBD1. Germline lookup yields CDR1 SGDLS and CDR2 YYNGEE. V trimming: 7 bases; J trimming: 1 base; junction bases outside the gene matches: 7. The CDR3 sequence is 14 residues long. The DNA of the CDR3 is TGTGCCAGCTCAAGGTACAGGGGGAACACTGAAGCTTTCTTT. The encoded protein is CASSRYRGNTEAFF.

The chain carries TRBV5-1 and TRBJ1-5, with D uncertain. The V end lost 0 bases, the J end lost 10 bases, and 14 bases lay between the germline ends. Germline V gives CDR1 SGHRS, CDR2 YFSETQ. CDR3 length: 14 residues. The CDR3 bases are TGCGCCAGCAGCTTGGGAGCTCCGAAATCTCCCCAGCATTTT. This sequence encodes CASSLGAPKSPQHF. Full variable domain (missing parts from reference TRBV5-1 and TRBJ1-5): KAGVTQTPRYLIKTRGQQVTLSCSPISGHRSVSWYQQTPGQGLQFLFEYFSETQRNKGNFPGRFSGRQFSNSRSEMNVSTLELGDSALYLCASSLGAPKSPQHFGDGTRLSIL.

The sample holds many counts of this clonotype. This chain links TRBV7-3 with TRBJ2-1; 13 nucleotides agree with TRBD2. CDR1 and CDR2 (germline): SGHTA, FQGTGA. This CDR3 has 17 amino acids. Germline trimming cut 5 bases from V and 7 bases from J; bases unmatched to any gene: 11. In DNA form, the CDR3 reads TGTGCCAGCAGCCTCTCAAGGACTAGCGGGAGAAGTAATGAGCAGTTCTTC. Translation gives CASSLSRTSGRSNEQFF.

This clonotype is a singleton in its sample. The gene calls are TRBV27 and TRBJ2-3; D perhaps matches TRBD2 (5 bases). The germline gives CDR1 MNHEY, CDR2 SMNVEV (reference sequence). Trimming removed 3 bases from V and 2 bases from J, with 9 bases in between. This CDR3 contains 14 residues. The CDR3 nucleotides are TGTGCCAGCAGTTTGGTAGCGAACACAGATACGCAGTATTTT. It encodes CASSLVANTDTQYF.

This clonotype has at least ten counts. The chain is built from TRBV2 and TRBJ1-3, with D hard to call. V dropped 0 bases and J dropped 3 bases, with 3 bases sitting between them. This CDR3 has 13 residues. Germline CDR1 SNHLY, CDR2 FYNNEI. In nucleotides, the CDR3 is TGTGCCAGCAGTGAAGCGCTTGGAAACACCATATATTTT. Its translation is CASSEALGNTIYF.

The rearrangement uses TRBV24-1 and TRBJ2-1; no firm D call. Trimming took off 1 base at V and 7 bases at J, with 16 bases between the two ends. The CDR3 runs 16 residues. Per the germline V gene, CDR1 is KGHDR and CDR2 is SFDVKD. The CDR3 reads CATSDLGLPNQNEQFF. The CDR3 DNA sequence: TGTGCCACCAGTGATTTAGGCCTTCCTAATCAAAATGAGCAGTTCTTC.